This TCR beta chain was captured by sequencing in a study of regulatory T cells in long-lasting Graves disease. Study context: The study enrolled newly diagnosed Graves' patients on antithyroid drugs under 3 months.

CDR3 size: 13 residues. Trimming took off 5 bases at V and 5 bases at J, with 10 bases between the two ends. Investigators prepared the TCR beta libraries by applying iRepertoire HTBI primers and Arm-PCR of CDR3 regions. Each CDR3 protein is one row after TCRdb ran MiXCR on the multiplex PCR reads. The repertoire includes 400,000 to 550,000 distinct CDR3 sequences, under 15% of them detected once, and over 15% sits in the top ten. Time point noted: newly diagnosed GD, antithyroid drugs for less than 3 months. RNA isolated from PBMCs was used to make the TCR library. This same sample was also part of a study on T cells in Graves' hyperthyroidism and ophthalmopathy.

The rearrangement joins TRBV12-3 or TRBV12-4 to TRBJ1-5; no clear D gene. The input for sequencing was peripheral blood mononuclear cells (PBMCs), taken at new diagnosis, from a patient treated with antithyroid drugs. The TCR originated in a woman younger than 45 with Graves disease. CDR3 sequence reads: CASSIDGYQPQHF. In DNA form, the CDR3 reads TGTGCCAGCAGTATCGACGGTTATCAGCCCCAGCATTTT.